This T cell receptor (beta chain) comes out of a study of cytomegalovirus exposure and HLA in healthy donors (TCRdb year 2017). Background for the entire study: According to a later analysis, the 110 or so validation repertoires were produced on the same platform as the 666 repertoires of the first cohort. High-throughput TCR immunosequencing, statistical association of individual TCRs with disease status, and machine learning were combined to predict cytomegalovirus infection status. The study aimed to test whether signatures of past pathogen exposure could be identified by cataloging public T cell receptors. In addition to the first cohort of roughly 700 subjects, a separate validation cohort of around 110 different subjects was used. Results and caveats for the whole study, not just this receptor: A later analysis had no HLA typing for the validation cohort, so co-occurrence there was scored across all 130 or so repertoires. Subsequent analysis determined that TCRs grouped into clusters in the first cohort also showed a tendency toward co-occurrence across the 90 to 150 validation repertoires, and approximately 94% of cluster scores exceeded 0. In both the original and validation cohorts, the classifier was reported to diagnose cytomegalovirus status with high specificity and sensitivity. Across donors, most TCR sequences were observed very rarely, whereas some public TCRs were present in many individuals. It was suggested by the authors that the approach could potentially be generalized to other disease states and immunological phenotypes. A few of the identified cytomegalovirus-associated TCR beta chains were confirmed in vitro to be specific for cytomegalovirus antigens. The study gave a list of over 150 TCR beta chains associated with cytomegalovirus.

About this clone: No cognate antigen has been identified for it. Nothing much larger sits one base from this clone, and base qualities are not available.

The protocol used for the library was the immunoSEQ multiplex PCR assay. Per the source publication's procedure: A statistical classification framework was built for diagnosing cytomegalovirus status from the catalog of TCR beta chain sequences. Drawn from immuneACCESS, this table holds only the in-frame rearrangements with V and J called that TCRdb kept. Clones are partly lost; checked studies trace under half to an unresolved V gene and leave the rest unexplained. V and J calls plus clone size are reproduced from that table; the DNA served to infer D and trimming. The table for this sample lists 200,000 to 250,000 clones; roughly 84% of them were counted only once. In total, the top ten clones hold about 11% of the sample. The donors belonged to the validation cohort of about 130 subjects, which was separate from the approximately 680-subject first cohort. V loses 2 bases of germline sequence and J loses 9 bases, and the interval between the two ends is 5 bases. The CDR3 measures 11 amino acids from cysteine to phenylalanine. This entry keeps only the CDR3 DNA: 33 bases, framed from base 1. CDR1 and CDR2, looked up from the germline V gene, are MGHRA and YSYEKL.

This receptor was obtained from a young man in good health and CMV-seropositive. The chain is encoded by TRBV4-1 joined to TRBJ2-1; the D gene remains uncertain. Sequencing was carried out using PBMCs. The DNA is TGCGCCAGCAGCCAAAGTACTGAGCAGTTCTTC. This gives the protein CASSQSTEQFF.